The present TCR beta chain was sequenced within a study of T cells in Graves' hyperthyroidism and ophthalmopathy. Regions amplified from RNA transcripts were the TCR beta CDR3 regions. A first-round RT-PCR of the TCR CDR3 used the HTBI primer set. TCRdb re-derived calls from the multiplex PCR reads in MiXCR, one entry per CDR3 protein. This sample has 92,000 or so distinct CDR3 sequences; about 51% occur once, and the top ten carry 25% to 30%. Trimming pared 3 bases from V and 7 bases from J, leaving 16 bases between. Per the germline V gene, CDR1 is LNHNV and CDR2 is YYDKDF (reference sequence). CDR3 length: 14 amino acids.

The chain combines TRBV15 with TRBJ2-7, with D perhaps assigned TRBD1 or TRBD2 (5 bases each). This receptor was taken from a middle-aged woman with Graves' hyperthyroidism. Sequenced: blood. In DNA, the CDR3 is TGTGCCACCAGCAGCCAAGGGGTAGCGCGGGAGCAGTACTTC. Encoded protein: CATSSQGVAREQYF. The full variable domain, rest sourced from reference TRBV15 and TRBJ2-7, is DAMVIQNPRYQVTQFGKPVTLSCSQTLNHNVMYWYQQKSSQAPKLLFHYYDKDFNNEADTPDNFQSRRPNTSFCFLDIRSPGLGDTAMYLCATSSQGVAREQYFGPGTRLTVT.